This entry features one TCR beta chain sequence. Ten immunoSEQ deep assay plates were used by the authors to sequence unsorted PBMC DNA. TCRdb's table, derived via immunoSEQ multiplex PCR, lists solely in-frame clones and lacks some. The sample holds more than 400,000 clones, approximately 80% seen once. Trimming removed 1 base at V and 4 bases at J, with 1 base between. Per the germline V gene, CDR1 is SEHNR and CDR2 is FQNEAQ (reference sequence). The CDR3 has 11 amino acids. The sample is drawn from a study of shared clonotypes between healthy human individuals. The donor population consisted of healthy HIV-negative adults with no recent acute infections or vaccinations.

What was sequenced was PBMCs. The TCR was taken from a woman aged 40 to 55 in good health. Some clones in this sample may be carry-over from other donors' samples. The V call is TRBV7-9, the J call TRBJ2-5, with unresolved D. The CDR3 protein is CASSLVETQYF. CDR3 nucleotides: TGTGCCAGCAGCTTAGTAGAGACCCAGTACTTC.